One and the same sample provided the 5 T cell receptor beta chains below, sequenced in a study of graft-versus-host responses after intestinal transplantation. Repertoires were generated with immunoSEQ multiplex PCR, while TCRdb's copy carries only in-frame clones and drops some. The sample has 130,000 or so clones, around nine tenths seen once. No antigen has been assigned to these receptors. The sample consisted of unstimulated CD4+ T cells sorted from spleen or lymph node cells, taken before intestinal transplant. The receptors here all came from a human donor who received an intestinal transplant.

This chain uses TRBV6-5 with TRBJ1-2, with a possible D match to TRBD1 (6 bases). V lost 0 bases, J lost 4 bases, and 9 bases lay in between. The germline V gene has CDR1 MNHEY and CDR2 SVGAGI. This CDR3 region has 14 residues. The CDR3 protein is CASSYSDSFYGYTF. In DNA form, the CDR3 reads TGTGCCAGCAGTTACTCGGACAGCTTCTATGGCTACACCTTC.

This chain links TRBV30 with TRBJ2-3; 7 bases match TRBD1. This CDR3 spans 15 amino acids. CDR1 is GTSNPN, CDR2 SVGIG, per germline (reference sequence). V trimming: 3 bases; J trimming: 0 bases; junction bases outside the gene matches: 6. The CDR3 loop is CAWRRTGPSTDTQYF. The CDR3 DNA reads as TGTGCCTGGAGGAGGACAGGCCCTAGCACAGATACGCAGTATTTT. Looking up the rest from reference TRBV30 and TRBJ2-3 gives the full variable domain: SQTIHQWPATLVQPVGSPLSLECTVEGTSNPNLYWYRQAAGRGLQLLFYSVGIGQISSEVPQNLSASRPQDRQFILSSKKLLLSDSGFYLCAWRRTGPSTDTQYFGPGTRLTVL.

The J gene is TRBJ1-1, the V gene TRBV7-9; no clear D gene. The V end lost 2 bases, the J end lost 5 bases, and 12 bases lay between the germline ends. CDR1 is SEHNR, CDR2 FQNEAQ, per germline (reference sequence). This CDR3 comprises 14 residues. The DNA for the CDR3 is TGTGCCAGCAGCTTAAGGGTGGGAGGGACTGAAGCTTTCTTT. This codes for CASSLRVGGTEAFF.

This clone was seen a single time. The CDR3 here is CASSSRYGVRETQYF. CDR3 DNA sequence: TGTGCCAGCTCATCTCGGTATGGGGTTAGAGAGACCCAGTACTTC. V is TRBV18 and J is TRBJ2-5; D is unresolved. Germline lookup yields CDR1 KGHSH and CDR2 LQKENI. This CDR3 has 15 residues. Trimming cost V 5 bases and J 4 bases, with 17 bases left between them.

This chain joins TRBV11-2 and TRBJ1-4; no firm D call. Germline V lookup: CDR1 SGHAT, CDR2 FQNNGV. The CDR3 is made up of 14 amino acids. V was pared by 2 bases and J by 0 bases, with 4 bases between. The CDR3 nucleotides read TGTGCCAGCAGCTTAAACCCAACTAATGAAAAACTGTTTTTT. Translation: CASSLNPTNEKLFF.